Sequencing of this TCR beta chain was carried out in a study of blood T cell repertoires in COVID-19. About the study: Acute and convalescent COVID-19 samples came from the United States, Italy and Spain. PBMCs, B-cell-depleted T cells, or T cells provided the cDNA or gDNA that made up the material.

Deletions cut 0 bases from V and 4 bases from J, with 15 bases between. Germline loops: CDR1 SGHAT, CDR2 FQNNGV. CDR3 length equals 16 residues. This clone occurred once. Original data processing: Amplified reference gene primers provided the basis for estimating nucleated cell counts. Libraries were prepared by immunoSEQ multiplex PCR; TCRdb keeps only in-frame clonotypes and omits some of them. V, J and clone size are taken as reported in that table, and D and trimming were inferred from the DNA itself. The profile shows fewer than 250,000 clones, around 88% of them singletons. The V gene is TRBV11-2, the J gene TRBJ1-2; D possibly corresponds to TRBD1 (6 bases). Sequencing input: peripheral blood. This sequence was found in a woman between 50 and 59 years old with acute or convalescent COVID-19. CDR3 amino acids: CASSLDGLQGSYGYTF. As DNA, the CDR3 is TGTGCCAGCAGCTTAGATGGTTTACAGGGTTCCTATGGCTACACCTTC.